The text below deals with one T cell receptor (beta chain). Its antigen is still unknown. The PCR made use of 60 Vbeta and 13 Jbeta primers. Here immunoSEQ multiplex PCR was the method, and the copy in TCRdb shows in-frame clones only, minus some. This table holds 150,000 to 200,000 clones, approximately 80% found once. This entry comes from a study of cytomegalovirus exposure and HLA in healthy donors. The CDR3 extends over 13 amino acids. V was trimmed by 4 bases and J by 5 bases, leaving 7 bases between them. Germline V gene sequence: CDR1 SGHRS, CDR2 YFSETQ. The study's findings and limits: Some V segments, including TRBV6-2 and TRBV6-3, were excluded as indistinguishable. Earlier analysis yielded a pattern in which most TCR beta V segments were productive about 87% or about 30% of the time. Later on, an analysis found that several of the most significant clusters appeared to be linked to common viral pathogens, which included parvovirus B19.

This clonotype was sampled from a woman aged 40 to 49 in good health and CMV-seronegative. Source material: PBMCs. The chain is built from TRBV5-1 and TRBJ1-6; D gene unclear. The CDR3 DNA is TGCGCCAGCAGCCGGGAGGATAATTCACCCCTCCACTTT. Translating it yields CASSREDNSPLHF.